The 19 T cell receptor beta chains listed next were all sequenced from one sample in a study of cytotoxic CD8 clonotypes in ibrutinib-treated CLL. Generated by immunoSEQ multiplex PCR, the TCRdb table keeps only in-frame clones and is missing some. The data hold approximately 5,500 clones, with approximately 75% observed a single time. Sequences were derived from PBMCs, sampled before ibrutinib treatment. The source of these receptors is a human donor with chronic lymphocytic leukemia.

The gene calls are TRBV14 and TRBJ2-7, with 8 nucleotides matching TRBD2. Trimming at V came to 0 bases and at J to 6 bases, leaving 16 bases not matched to a gene. The CDR3 has 18 residues. The germline gives CDR1 SGHDN, CDR2 FVKESK. CDR3 amino acids: CASSQELPGTSKLGEQYF. The CDR3 nucleotides read TGTGCCAGCAGCCAAGAACTACCCGGGACTAGTAAATTAGGCGAGCAGTACTTC.

This clone showed up just once. This chain connects TRBV11-1 to TRBJ1-2; tentatively, D is TRBD1 (5 bases). The CDR3 is 15 amino acids. The germline gives CDR1 SGHAT, CDR2 FQDESV (reference sequence). With 5 bases removed from V and 8 bases from J, the gap between germline ends came to 21 bases. This CDR3 is CASSEQADSVHGYTF. DNA for the CDR3: TGTGCCAGCAGCGAACAAGCAGACAGTGTTCACGGCTACACCTTC.

The rearrangement links TRBV21-1 to TRBJ2-7; the table's D gene call, TRBD2, was not cross checked with the DNA. TRBV21-1 is designated a pseudogene. The CDR3 contains 14 residues. CDR3 loop: CASSNSGGTYEQYF. The CDR3 DNA sequence: TGTGCCAGCAGCAATTCGGGCGGGACCTACGAGCAGTACTTC.

The rearrangement uses TRBV2 and TRBJ2-7; D not resolved. Germline CDR1 reads SNHLY; CDR2 reads FYNNEI. This CDR3 spans 12 amino acids. V lost 3 bases and J lost 6, with 9 bases in between. This CDR3 is CASSEEGTEQYF. CDR3 coding DNA: TGTGCCAGCAGTGAGGAAGGTACCGAGCAGTACTTC.

The gene calls are TRBV6-5 and TRBJ2-3, with D possibly TRBD1 on 5 matching bases. Trimming cost V 6 bases and J 6 bases, with 19 bases left between them. The CDR3 extends over 15 amino acids. Germline V gene sequence: CDR1 MNHEY, CDR2 SVGAGI. For the CDR3, the DNA is TGTGCCAGCAGCCAGTGGGCAGGGCGGAAGGATACGCAGTATTTT. The encoded protein is CASSQWAGRKDTQYF.

The V gene is TRBV7-8, the J gene TRBJ2-7; D is unresolved. Germline V gene lookup returns CDR1 SGHVS and CDR2 FQNEAQ. Trimming cost V 5 bases and J 1 base, with 3 bases left between them. The CDR3 extends over 11 amino acids. CDR3 in DNA: TGTGCCAGCAGCCCTTCCTACGAGCAGTACTTC. It encodes CASSPSYEQYF.

This rearrangement joins TRBV7-9 to TRBJ2-5, with D perhaps given as TRBD1 or TRBD2 (5 bases each). CDR1 is SEHNR, CDR2 FQNEAQ, per germline (reference sequence). V lost 7 bases and J 4 bases, leaving 16 bases between the germline ends. This CDR3 region has 14 residues. This chain's CDR3 is CASTVTLGVETQYF. The CDR3 DNA reads TGTGCCAGCACCGTAACTCTGGGGGTAGAGACCCAGTACTTC.

This clone was recorded a few times. The chain recombines TRBV11-2 with TRBJ2-5, with D possibly called TRBD1 or TRBD2 (5 bases each). This CDR3 has 12 amino acids. V lost 0 bases to trimming and J lost 7 bases, with 6 bases between them. Germline assignment: CDR1 SGHAT and CDR2 FQNNGV. CDR3 coding DNA: TGTGCCAGCAGCTTAGACGGGGCGACCCAGTACTTC. Amino acid sequence: CASSLDGATQYF.

CDR3 sequence: CASSFLTRARGGALHF. CDR3 coding DNA: TGTGCCAGCAGCTTCCTAACAAGGGCCCGTGGAGGGGCCCTCCACTTT. The chain is built from TRBV27 and TRBJ1-6, with D tentatively TRBD1 (5 bases). V gave up 6 bases and J gave up 14 bases, with 26 bases separating them. There are 16 residues in the CDR3. Germline assignment: CDR1 MNHEY and CDR2 SMNVEV (reference sequence).

This chain uses TRBV11-1 with TRBJ2-7; D may be TRBD1 or TRBD2 (5 bases each). From germline, CDR1 is SGHAT and CDR2 FQDESV (reference sequence). Trimming removed 3 bases at V and 2 bases at J, with 20 bases between. The CDR3 has 17 residues. CDR3 sequence reads: CASSFLRDGWTTYEQYF. In DNA, the CDR3 is TGTGCCAGCAGCTTCCTACGGGACGGCTGGACGACCTACGAGCAGTACTTC.

V is TRBV5-6 and J is TRBJ2-7; no reliable D call. In germline, CDR1 is SGHDT, CDR2 YYEEEE. This CDR3 has 13 amino acids. The V end lost 1 base, the J end lost 3 bases, and 8 bases lay between the germline ends. The CDR3 coding sequence is TGTGCCAGCAGCTTGACAGTAAACTACGAGCAGTACTTC. As protein: CASSLTVNYEQYF.

The rearrangement joins TRBV5-6 to TRBJ1-2; D gene unclear. V lost 4 bases to trimming and J lost 1 base, with 17 bases between them. The CDR3 totals 16 residues. Germline CDR1 and CDR2: SGHDT and YYEEEE. CDR3 protein: CASSQDRGRYNYGYTF. The CDR3 DNA is TGTGCCAGCAGCCAGGACCGCGGAAGATATAACTATGGCTACACCTTC.

The chain uses TRBV7-9 and TRBJ1-4; 8 bases fit TRBD1. Germline lookup yields CDR1 SEHNR and CDR2 FQNEAQ (reference sequence). CDR3 size: 16 residues. V was clipped by 4 bases and J by 5 bases; unmatched bases: 9. CDR3 nucleotides: TGTGCCAGCAGCTCCGGACAGGGCTATTCGAATGAAAAACTGTTTTTT. Encoded protein: CASSSGQGYSNEKLFF.

Sample share makes this clone large. The V gene is TRBV19, the J gene TRBJ1-2; no reliable D call. Trimming stripped 3 bases from V and 4 bases from J, with 6 bases between. Germline loops: CDR1 LNHDA, CDR2 SQIVND (reference sequence). The length of the CDR3 is 12 residues. CDR3 in amino acids: CASSMTTYGYTF. CDR3 coding DNA: TGTGCCAGTAGTATGACCACCTATGGCTACACCTTC.

This chain uses TRBV30 with TRBJ2-7; 7 nucleotides match TRBD2. CDR3 length: 13 residues. Germline values: CDR1 GTSNPN, CDR2 SVGIG (reference sequence). V was clipped by 5 bases and J by 0 bases; unmatched bases: 4. CDR3 protein: CAWGEGTSYEQYF. The CDR3 nucleotides read TGTGCCTGGGGGGAGGGCACCTCCTACGAGCAGTACTTC.

In DNA form, the CDR3 reads TGTGCCAGCAGTGGTCAGGGGTACTATGGCTACACCTTC. Its protein product is CASSGQGYYGYTF. The chain joins TRBV2 to TRBJ1-2, with D maybe TRBD1 (6 bases). Germline V gene sequence: CDR1 SNHLY, CDR2 FYNNEI. Trimming took off 4 bases at V and 3 bases at J, with 9 bases between the two ends. The CDR3 extends over 13 amino acids.

V usage is TRBV19 and J usage is TRBJ2-3; no clear D gene. The CDR3 has 14 residues. The germline V gene encodes CDR1 LNHDA and CDR2 SQIVND (reference sequence). Trimming shortened V by 5 bases and J by 0 bases, and 9 bases separated the two germline ends. The CDR3 DNA follows: TGTGCCAGTAGTTGGCAGCGAAGCACAGATACGCAGTATTTT. It is translated as CASSWQRSTDTQYF. The full variable domain, with the rest looked up from reference TRBV19 and TRBJ2-3, is DGGITQSPKYLFRKEGQNVTLSCEQNLNHDAMYWYRQDPGQGLRLIYYSQIVNDFQKGDIAEGYSVSREKKESFPLTVTSAQKNPTAFYLCASSWQRSTDTQYFGPGTRLTVL.

This clone was found a few times. The V and J genes are TRBV6-5 and TRBJ2-3, with D uncertain. Trimming cost V 2 bases and J 5 bases, with 8 bases left between them. In germline, CDR1 is MNHEY, CDR2 SVGAGI. The CDR3 consists of 13 residues. The CDR3 DNA follows: TGTGCCAGCAGTTACGGAATTGTAGATACGCAGTATTTT. The encoded protein is CASSYGIVDTQYF.

The V call is TRBV6-5, the J call TRBJ1-2; D is unresolved. Trimming left V 6 bases short and J 8 bases short, with 16 bases between. Germline V gene data show CDR1 as MNHEY and CDR2 as SVGAGI. CDR3 length: 13 residues. This CDR3 is CASSPSLIEGYTF. The CDR3 nucleotides are TGTGCCAGCAGCCCATCCCTAATCGAGGGCTACACCTTC.